The clone carrying this T cell receptor (beta chain) appeared a few times. The antigen is unknown. The CDR3 has 15 amino acids. The germline V gene encodes CDR1 SGHTA and CDR2 FQGNSA. Trimming shortened V by 1 base and J by 2 bases, and 9 bases separated the two germline ends. TCR beta libraries were built with iRepertoire HTBI primers and Arm-PCR of CDR3 regions. TCRdb reanalysed the multiplex PCR reads using MiXCR and keeps one entry per CDR3 protein. The data show roughly 420,000 distinct CDR3 sequences, around 13% seen once. The entry originates in a study of regulatory T cells in long-lasting Graves disease. Indicated time point: newly diagnosed GD, antithyroid drugs for less than 3 months. Extracted PBMC RNA gave rise to the TCR library. Study-wide points: Thyroid tissue went unstudied; only peripheral blood was examined. Comparison showed that persistent patients shared more public clonotypes (about 3,000) than new patients (966).

This sample also belongs to another study, concerning T cells in Graves' hyperthyroidism and ophthalmopathy. From that report: Researchers defined stable Graves' hyperthyroidism as no ophthalmopathy progression within 18 months.

Sequencing used peripheral blood mononuclear cells (PBMCs), obtained at new diagnosis, from a patient treated with antithyroid drugs. The rearrangement links TRBV7-2 to TRBJ2-1, with a possible D match to TRBD1 (5 bases). This clonotype was sampled from a woman aged 45-65 years with Graves disease. The CDR3 region has the DNA TGTGCCAGCAGCTTAGGACAGATGACCTACAATGAGCAGTTCTTC. Translation: CASSLGQMTYNEQFF.